These T cell receptor beta chains were read from a single sample in a study of cytomegalovirus exposure and HLA in healthy donors. Data came from immunoSEQ multiplex PCR; TCRdb stores just in-frame clones and leaves some out. The sample contains 240,000 or so clones, approximately 83% of which appear only once. The sequenced sample was PBMCs. Source of these receptors: a young woman in good health and CMV-seropositive. Both conserved end residues are part of each CDR3. The D gene is left open where the match is weak. Clone sizes are given selectively: once, few, many, or a class where the clone is expanded.

d_call	clone_size	j_call	v_call	cdr3_aa	cdr3_nt
TRBD1	NA	TRBJ1-5	TRBV6-1	CAVTRTGVNQPQHF	TGTGCCGTGACCCGGACAGGGGTTAATCAGCCCCAGCATTTT
TRBD1	NA	TRBJ1-1	TRBV2	CASSLNRGTEAFF	TGTGCCAGCAGTCTAAACAGGGGAACTGAAGCTTTCTTT
TRBD2	once	TRBJ2-7	TRBV27	CASSSIAGGPWEQYF	TGTGCCAGCAGTTCTATAGCGGGAGGGCCGTGGGAGCAGTACTTC
TRBD1	once	TRBJ1-2	TRBV6-6	CASSFLSGTGGYGYTF	TGTGCCAGCAGTTTCCTCTCCGGGACAGGGGGCTATGGCTACACCTTC
NA	once	TRBJ2-7	TRBV7-9	CASSLSSRDTYEQYF	TGTGCCAGCAGCTTATCGTCCAGGGATACCTACGAGCAGTACTTC
TRBD2	once	TRBJ2-1	TRBV5-1	CASSIGLAGEDKQFF	TGCGCCAGCAGCATTGGACTAGCGGGAGAGGACAAGCAGTTCTTC
NA	NA	TRBJ1-5	TRBV2	CASSVGGGQPQHF	TGTGCCAGCAGTGTCGGGGGAGGTCAGCCCCAGCATTTT
TRBD1	NA	TRBJ2-1	TRBV5-1	CASSLGQGDDEQFF	TGCGCCAGCAGCTTGGGACAGGGGGACGATGAGCAGTTCTTC
NA	NA	TRBJ2-7	TRBV2	CASSKIDEQYF	TGTGCCAGCAGTAAAATCGACGAGCAGTACTTC
TRBD2	NA	TRBJ2-7	TRBV10-3	CAISVGSGRADEQYF	TGTGCCATCAGTGTAGGAAGCGGGAGGGCCGACGAGCAGTACTTC
NA	NA	TRBJ2-5	TRBV7-7	CASSLGAGQETQYF	TGTGCCAGCAGCTTAGGGGCGGGGCAAGAGACCCAGTACTTC
NA	NA	TRBJ1-5	TRBV6-1	CASSEFSGGAQPQHF	TGTGCCAGCAGTGAATTCTCCGGAGGAGCTCAGCCCCAGCATTTT
NA	NA	TRBJ2-6	TRBV5-6	CASSLTWTAGANVLTF	TGTGCCAGCAGCTTGACATGGACAGCTGGGGCCAACGTCCTGACTTTC
TRBD2	NA	TRBJ2-3	TRBV7-6	CASSPFGAGLSSTDTQYF	TGTGCCAGCAGCCCCTTCGGAGCGGGACTTTCTAGCACAGATACGCAGTATTTT
NA	NA	TRBJ2-5	TRBV13	CASSLNRGRIGETQYF	TGTGCCAGCAGCTTAAATCGGGGTAGAATCGGGGAGACCCAGTACTTC
TRBD2	NA	TRBJ2-2	TRBV2	CASIQGTSVMYTGELFF	TGTGCCAGCATCCAAGGGACTAGCGTTATGTACACCGGGGAGCTGTTTTTT
NA	NA	TRBJ1-1	TRBV2	CASSERRQGKAEAFF	TGTGCCAGCAGTGAACGTCGGCAGGGTAAGGCTGAAGCTTTCTTT
NA	once	TRBJ2-7	TRBV28	CASSLPGEQYF	TGTGCCAGCAGTTTGCCAGGCGAGCAGTACTTC
NA	NA	TRBJ2-7	TRBV10-2	CASRDFSSYEQYF	TGCGCCAGCCGGGACTTCAGCTCCTACGAGCAGTACTTC
NA	NA	TRBJ2-7	TRBV15	CATSREYPTGEQYF	TGTGCCACCAGTAGGGAGTACCCGACTGGCGAGCAGTACTTC
TRBD2	NA	TRBJ2-5	TRBV25-1	CASSRRLAGEETQYF	TGTGCCAGCAGTAGGCGACTAGCCGGGGAAGAGACCCAGTACTTC
NA	once	TRBJ2-1	TRBV5-5	CASSRTHLTGYNEQFF	TGTGCCAGCAGCCGAACCCATCTTACAGGGTACAATGAGCAGTTCTTC
NA	NA	TRBJ2-3	TRBV28	CASIDRSTDTQYF	TGTGCCAGCATTGATAGAAGCACAGATACGCAGTATTTT
TRBD1	NA	TRBJ1-2	TRBV9	CASSIGQGNYGYTF	TGTGCCAGCAGCATCGGACAGGGTAACTATGGCTACACCTTC
TRBD2	NA	TRBJ2-1	TRBV6-5	CASSYGFSGSHNEQFF	TGTGCCAGCAGTTACGGGTTTAGCGGGAGCCACAATGAGCAGTTCTTC
TRBD2	NA	TRBJ2-1	TRBV5-4	CASSQGLVASRFF	TGTGCCAGCAGCCAAGGACTAGTCGCTAGTCGGTTCTTC
NA	NA	TRBJ2-3	TRBV29-1	CSVKTSTDTQYF	TGCAGCGTTAAGACTAGCACAGATACGCAGTATTTT
TRBD2	NA	TRBJ2-1	TRBV5-4	CASSRDSGLAGGPSYNEQFF	TGTGCCAGCAGCAGGGACTCGGGACTAGCGGGAGGGCCTTCCTACAATGAGCAGTTCTTC
NA	few	TRBJ2-3	TRBV5-1	CATSPGSTDTQYF	TGCGCCACCAGCCCGGGTAGCACAGATACGCAGTATTTT
NA	NA	TRBJ2-2	TRBV5-4	CASSLGQGYTGELFF	TGTGCCAGCAGCTTGGGGCAGGGATACACCGGGGAGCTGTTTTTT
NA	NA	TRBJ2-3	TRBV28	CASEAGTSTDTQYF	TGTGCCAGCGAAGCCGGGACTAGCACAGATACGCAGTATTTT
NA	NA	TRBJ1-2	TRBV5-6	CASNPTPNYGYTF	TGTGCCAGCAACCCGACACCTAACTATGGCTACACCTTC
NA	NA	TRBJ1-2	TRBV5-1	CASSLEGFGNYGYTF	TGCGCCAGCAGCTTGGAGGGGTTTGGGAACTATGGCTACACCTTC
TRBD1	NA	TRBJ2-7	TRBV9	CASSGGEIRDRVPYEQYF	TGTGCCAGCAGCGGGGGGGAGATCCGGGACAGGGTACCCTACGAGCAGTACTTC
TRBD2	NA	TRBJ2-7	TRBV28	CASSPGLAGGYEQYF	TGTGCCAGCAGCCCCGGACTAGCGGGAGGATACGAGCAGTACTTC
TRBD1	NA	TRBJ1-4	TRBV7-9	CASSKGTGTEKLFF	TGTGCCAGCAGTAAAGGGACAGGGACGGAAAAACTGTTTTTT
TRBD2	NA	TRBJ2-7	TRBV19	CASTSGLAGGGEQYF	TGTGCCAGTACCTCAGGACTAGCGGGAGGGGGCGAGCAGTACTTC
NA	NA	TRBJ1-1	TRBV30	CAWVRAGASTEAFF	TGTGCCTGGGTGAGGGCGGGGGCGAGCACTGAAGCTTTCTTT
TRBD2	NA	TRBJ2-1	TRBV7-9	CASSFGTSGSSYNEQFF	TGTGCCAGCAGCTTCGGGACTAGCGGGAGCTCCTACAATGAGCAGTTCTTC
NA	NA	TRBJ2-2	TRBV16	CASRRLDTFTGELFF	TGTGCCAGCCGACGACTAGACACGTTCACCGGGGAGCTGTTTTTT
TRBD2	NA	TRBJ2-1	TRBV27	CASRVGGSTYNEQFF	TGTGCCAGCAGGGTGGGAGGGTCCACCTACAATGAGCAGTTCTTC
NA	NA	TRBJ1-1	TRBV14	CASSQYLGLAGTEAFF	TGTGCCAGCAGCCAATACTTGGGGCTTGCAGGCACTGAAGCTTTCTTT
TRBD2	NA	TRBJ2-1	TRBV7-2	CASLLAGDYNEQFF	TGTGCCAGTTTACTAGCGGGAGACTACAATGAGCAGTTCTTC
NA	once	TRBJ2-1	TRBV6-4	CASSDDSVSSYNEQFF	TGTGCCAGCAGTGACGATTCCGTTAGCTCCTACAATGAGCAGTTCTTC
TRBD1	NA	TRBJ1-4	TRBV5-1	CASSPGQGGSTNEKLFF	TGCGCCAGCAGCCCGGGACAGGGGGGATCAACTAATGAAAAACTGTTTTTT
NA	NA	TRBJ1-1	TRBV5-1	CASSLARTGIDEGDTEAFF	TGCGCCAGCAGCTTGGCCAGAACAGGGATTGATGAAGGGGACACTGAAGCTTTCTTT
TRBD2	NA	TRBJ2-1	TRBV6-5	CASSYGTSAYNEQFF	TGTGCCAGCAGTTACGGGACTAGCGCCTACAATGAGCAGTTCTTC
TRBD1	NA	TRBJ1-2	TRBV27	CASSTTGAGYGYTF	TGTGCCAGCTCTACGACAGGGGCGGGGTATGGCTACACCTTC
NA	NA	TRBJ1-1	TRBV11-3	CASSIMNTEAFF	TGTGCCAGCAGCATTATGAACACTGAAGCTTTCTTT
NA	NA	TRBJ1-5	TRBV5-1	CASSLDGVQVPQHF	TGCGCCAGCAGCTTGGACGGGGTACAAGTGCCCCAGCATTTT
NA	NA	TRBJ1-2	TRBV28	CAIRETGTNYGYTF	TGTGCCATCCGAGAGACCGGGACAAACTATGGCTACACCTTC